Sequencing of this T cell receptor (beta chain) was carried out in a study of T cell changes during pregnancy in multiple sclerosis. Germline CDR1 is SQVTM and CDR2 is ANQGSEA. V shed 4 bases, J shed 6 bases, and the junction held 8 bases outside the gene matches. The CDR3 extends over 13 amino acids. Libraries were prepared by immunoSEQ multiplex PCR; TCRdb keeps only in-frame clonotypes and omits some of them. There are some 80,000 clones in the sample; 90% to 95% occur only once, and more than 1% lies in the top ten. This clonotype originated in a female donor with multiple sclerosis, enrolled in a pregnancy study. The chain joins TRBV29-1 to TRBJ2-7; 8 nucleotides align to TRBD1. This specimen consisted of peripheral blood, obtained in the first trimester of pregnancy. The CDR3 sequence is CSVGGGRGREQYF. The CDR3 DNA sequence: TGCAGCGTTGGAGGCGGCAGGGGGCGCGAGCAGTACTTC.